This T cell receptor beta chain derives from a study of blood T cells in healthy people across ages. Losses at the gene ends were 6 bases for V and 8 bases for J; bases not matched to a gene: 7. The CDR3 consists of 14 residues. Germline values: CDR1 MNHEY, CDR2 SVGAGI. Primers used in a second PCR of about 7 to 12 cycles were a sample-barcoded 5' primer and a J-beta primer mix. TCRdb re-analysed the 5' RACE reads in MiXCR, keeping a single row per CDR3 protein. This sample carries over 600,000 distinct CDR3 sequences, roughly 56% of them seen once, and the ten largest clones take roughly 24%. Sample: blood. The receptor was derived from a man aged 35 to 55 in good health. This chain links TRBV6-5 with TRBJ1-6, with 7 positions matching TRBD1. The CDR3, as DNA: TGTGCCAGCAGAAGGGACAGTACAGATTCACCCCTCCACTTT. Amino acids: CASRRDSTDSPLHF.